Listed here are 6 T cell receptor beta chains from one sample, sequenced in a study of control samples from healthy donors and cancer patients. Sequencing was performed with immunoSEQ multiplex PCR; in TCRdb, only in-frame clones are kept and a portion is missing. The table has roughly 90,000 clones, roughly four fifths seen once. Sample: blood. The receptors come from a woman aged 55-75 years in good health.

The J gene is TRBJ2-1, the V gene TRBV3-1 (or the pseudogene TRBV3-2); 9 bases are shared with TRBD1. V shed 5 bases and J 13 bases; nucleotides not matched to a gene: 3. This CDR3 contains 11 residues. The germline V gene encodes CDR1 LGHDT and CDR2 YNNKEL (reference sequence). CDR3 DNA sequence: TGTGCCAGCAGCGACAGGGGGGGTCAGTTCTTC. This encodes CASSDRGGQFF.

This rearrangement joins TRBV5-1 to TRBJ2-2; no reliable D call. Trimming stripped 2 bases from V and 5 bases from J, with 13 bases between. Germline V gene data show CDR1 as SGHRS and CDR2 as YFSETQ. CDR3 length equals 15 residues. The CDR3 sequence: CASSFSGVRTGELFF. The CDR3 DNA reads as TGCGCCAGCAGCTTTTCTGGAGTTAGGACCGGGGAGCTGTTTTTT. The complete variable domain, with remaining parts taken from reference TRBV5-1 and TRBJ2-2, reads KAGVTQTPRYLIKTRGQQVTLSCSPISGHRSVSWYQQTPGQGLQFLFEYFSETQRNKGNFPGRFSGRQFSNSRSEMNVSTLELGDSALYLCASSFSGVRTGELFFGEGSRLTVL.

The chain uses TRBV15 and TRBJ1-6; unclear D gene. V was pared by 8 bases and J by 7 bases, with 15 bases between. The CDR3 loop spans 14 amino acids. Germline V CDR1 and CDR2: LNHNV, YYDKDF (reference sequence). The CDR3 DNA reads as TGTGCCACCGGAGGATACCAAGACAATTCACCCCTCCACTTT. Amino acids: CATGGYQDNSPLHF.

CDR3 sequence: CASSLGTTYGYTF. CDR3 DNA sequence: TGTGCCAGCAGCTTAGGGACAACCTATGGCTACACCTTC. The chain joins TRBV7-9 to TRBJ1-2; weak D call: TRBD1 (5 bases). V lost 1 base to trimming and J lost 4 bases, with 7 bases between them. The CDR3 is 13 residues long. The V gene's germline CDR1 is SEHNR and CDR2 FQNEAQ (reference sequence).

This rearrangement joins TRBV7-2 to TRBJ2-7; 7 bases map to TRBD2. V lost 3 bases and J lost 6; bases outside the gene matches: 2. The CDR3 extends over 12 amino acids. From germline, CDR1 is SGHTA and CDR2 FQGNSA. In DNA form, the CDR3 reads TGTGCCAGCAGCTTTTTAGCGGGCGAGCAGTACTTC. Its protein product is CASSFLAGEQYF.

The rearrangement joins TRBV7-2 to TRBJ2-3, with D possibly being TRBD1 or TRBD2 (5 bases each). The CDR3 totals 14 residues. Deletions cut 3 bases from V and 8 bases from J, with 15 bases between. Germline assignment: CDR1 SGHTA and CDR2 FQGNSA. As DNA, the CDR3 is TGTGCCAGCAGCTTCGAGGGACCGCGAAGTACGCAGTATTTT. It is translated as CASSFEGPRSTQYF.